What follows are 17 T cell receptor beta chains derived from one specimen sequenced in a study of blood T cell repertoires in COVID-19. Profiling relied on immunoSEQ multiplex PCR, and the TCRdb table lists in-frame clones only, not all of them. The sample holds tens of thousands of clones; 75% to 80% are singletons and the top ten take roughly 6.3%. The material sequenced was peripheral blood. The receptor set was obtained from a man in his 70s with COVID-19, enrolled during active disease.

Written as DNA, the CDR3 is TGTGCCAGCAGCCTACATGGACTAGCGGGGCCTTCTCAGGGCTCCTACGAGCAGTACTTC. Amino acid sequence: CASSLHGLAGPSQGSYEQYF. V is TRBV11-3 and J is TRBJ2-7, with TRBD2 identical over 12 bases. There are 20 residues in the CDR3. In germline, CDR1 is SGHNT, CDR2 YENEEA. The junction had 17 bases not matched to a gene; V was cut back by 5 bases and J by 0 bases.

CDR3 protein: CARSLGQGACSTLGNTIYF. The CDR3 region has the DNA TGTGCCAGAAGCTTGGGACAGGGGGCTTGTTCTACTCTTGGAAACACCATATATTTT. The gene calls are TRBV5-3 and TRBJ1-3, with TRBD1 matching over 10 bases. TRBV5-3 is sorted into the ORF group, with uncertain function. The trim removed 0 bases at V and 3 bases at J, leaving 12 bases unmatched. This CDR3 spans 19 amino acids.

The chain recombines TRBV4-3 with TRBJ1-6, with a possible D match to TRBD1 (6 bases). Deletions cut 1 base from V and 7 bases from J, with 8 bases between. From germline, CDR1 is LGHNA and CDR2 YSLEER. The length of the CDR3 is 14 residues. Written as DNA, the CDR3 is TGCGCCAGCAGCCAAGGGACAGTCAATTCACCCCTCCACTTT. This codes for CASSQGTVNSPLHF.

The rearrangement joins TRBV2 to TRBJ1-6; D remains unclear. V was trimmed by 7 bases and J by 6 bases, leaving 16 bases between them. Germline CDR1 is SNHLY and CDR2 is FYNNEI. The CDR3 sequence is 15 residues long. CDR3 nucleotide sequence: TGTGCCAGCACCCCCGGTCGGGAAGGTAATTCACCCCTCCACTTT. Translating it yields CASTPGREGNSPLHF.

The chain uses TRBV19 and TRBJ1-6; 9 bases are a match to TRBD1. Per germline, CDR1 LNHDA and CDR2 SQIVND (reference sequence). This CDR3 has 17 amino acids. With V trimmed by 6 bases and J by 7 bases, 13 bases remained unmatched. The CDR3 is CASSRQGGRTPNSPLHF. In nucleotides, the CDR3 is TGTGCCAGTAGCAGACAGGGGGGGCGCACCCCGAATTCACCCCTCCACTTT.

The chain joins TRBV7-2 to TRBJ1-6, with a tentative D call TRBD1 (5 bases). The ends were cut back, 7 bases at V and 10 bases at J, with 17 bases in the middle. Germline lookup yields CDR1 SGHTA and CDR2 FQGNSA. CDR3 length equals 14 residues. The CDR3 bases are TGTGCCAGCACTCAACGGGGGGGTAGATCACCCCTCCACTTT. Translating it yields CASTQRGGRSPLHF.

J is TRBJ2-6 and V is TRBV6-5; D not certain. V was shortened by 1 base and J by 0 bases, with 7 bases between the two germline ends. This CDR3 has 16 amino acids. The V gene's germline CDR1 is MNHEY and CDR2 SVGAGI. The CDR3 protein is CASSYFSNSGANVLTF. CDR3 DNA sequence: TGTGCCAGCAGTTACTTTTCCAACTCTGGGGCCAACGTCCTGACTTTC.

This clone was observed once. V is TRBV2 and J is TRBJ1-1; 8 bases are a match to TRBD1. Germline CDR1 is SNHLY and CDR2 is FYNNEI. The CDR3 is made up of 13 amino acids. V lost 8 bases and J lost 5; bases outside the gene matches: 7. CDR3 residues: CASSQGVKTEAFF. CDR3 in DNA: TGTGCCAGCTCACAGGGGGTTAAGACTGAAGCTTTCTTT. The whole variable domain, remainder taken from reference TRBV2 and TRBJ1-1, is EPEVTQTPSHQVTQMGQEVILRCVPISNHLYFYWYRQILGQKVEFLVSFYNNEISEKSEIFDDQFSVERPDGSNFTLKIRSTKLEDSAMYFCASSQGVKTEAFFGQGTRLTVV.

The V gene is TRBV6-2 or TRBV6-3, the J gene TRBJ2-7, with D possibly TRBD2 on 6 matching bases. Trimming left V 0 bases short and J 3 bases short, with 24 bases between. CDR3 size: 19 residues. Germline V gives CDR1 MNHEY, CDR2 SVGEGT. The CDR3 DNA sequence: TGTGCCAGCAGTTACTCACTCCTGGGACTCGCGACTACGGTCTACGAGCAGTACTTC. It specifies CASSYSLLGLATTVYEQYF.

The chain employs TRBV12-3 or TRBV12-4 and TRBJ2-1; 7 positions agree with TRBD2. CDR3 length: 13 amino acids. Trimming took 4 bases from V and 8 from J; bases not matched to a gene: 5. CDR3 amino acids: CASSWGLMYEQFF. DNA for the CDR3: TGTGCCAGCAGTTGGGGACTAATGTATGAGCAGTTCTTC.

The V call is TRBV3-1 (or the pseudogene TRBV3-2), the J call TRBJ1-2; the D is unclear. Per germline, CDR1 LGHDT and CDR2 YNNKEL (reference sequence). Trimming stripped 1 base from V and 7 bases from J, with 19 bases between. The CDR3 consists of 16 residues. The CDR3, as DNA: TGTGCCAGCAGCCAAGGTTGGGGATCGGAGGGCGGTGGCTACACCTTC. It specifies CASSQGWGSEGGGYTF.

The V gene is TRBV7-9, the J gene TRBJ2-7; 9 bases are shared with TRBD1. This CDR3 is built from 14 residues. With V trimmed by 5 bases and J by 5 bases, 7 bases remained unmatched. Looked up from germline, CDR1 is SEHNR and CDR2 is FQNEAQ (reference sequence). CDR3 loop: CASSPGQGPHEQYF. In DNA, the CDR3 is TGTGCCAGCAGCCCGGGACAGGGTCCCCACGAGCAGTACTTC.

The chain is built from TRBV7-9 and TRBJ1-1, with D possibly matching TRBD1 (5 bases). In germline, CDR1 is SEHNR, CDR2 FQNEAQ (reference sequence). CDR3 length: 15 amino acids. Trimming shortened V by 2 bases and J by 1 base, and 11 bases separated the two germline ends. As DNA, the CDR3 is TGTGCCAGCAGCTTACAAGGGGCTAGGAACACTGAAGCTTTCTTT. It codes for CASSLQGARNTEAFF.

This clone was observed a few times. The J gene is TRBJ1-1, the V gene TRBV19; D unresolved. CDR3 length equals 13 residues. The V end lost 2 bases, the J end lost 1 base, and 5 bases lay between the germline ends. Looked up from germline, CDR1 is LNHDA and CDR2 is SQIVND (reference sequence). CDR3 bases: TGTGCCAGTAGTATACCCAAGAACACTGAAGCTTTCTTT. Translation: CASSIPKNTEAFF.

The chain is built from TRBV6-6 and TRBJ1-5; perhaps TRBD1 as D (5 bases). Germline V lookup: CDR1 MNHNY, CDR2 SVGAGI (reference sequence). V was cut by 5 bases and J by 2 bases, with 13 bases left in between. This CDR3 is 15 amino acids long. DNA of the CDR3: TGTGCCAGCAGTGACCCGGGGGAAGGCAATCAGCCCCAGCATTTT. It codes for CASSDPGEGNQPQHF.

CDR3 DNA sequence: TGTGCCAGCAGTCGAACAGGGGGCCGGGATCAGCCCCAGCATTTT. This gives the protein CASSRTGGRDQPQHF. The rearrangement joins TRBV6-5 to TRBJ1-5; 9 bases match TRBD1. The trim removed 5 bases at V and 5 bases at J, leaving 7 bases unmatched. CDR1 MNHEY and CDR2 SVGAGI come from the germline V gene. CDR3 length: 15 amino acids.

This chain uses TRBV11-2 with TRBJ1-2; TRBD1 matches 9 bases. With 0 bases clipped from V and 1 base from J, the junction kept 6 bases outside the gene matches. In germline, CDR1 is SGHAT, CDR2 FQNNGV. The CDR3 covers 17 residues. DNA for the CDR3: TGTGCCAGCAGCTTAGATCTCGGACAGGGGAGTAACTATGGCTACACCTTC. Amino acid sequence: CASSLDLGQGSNYGYTF.